The clone carrying this T cell receptor beta chain was found once. All recovered Cohort 3 donors got two negative PCRs, got clearance, or saw symptom resolution. This sample was included in a study of blood T cell repertoires in COVID-19. Only in-frame clones appear in the TCRdb table, and some are missing; sequencing was by immunoSEQ multiplex PCR. The sample holds approximately 200,000 clones, approximately 80% seen once. The origin of this receptor is a man aged 35 to 55 who had recovered from COVID-19. Sequenced material: PBMCs or T cells enriched from blood (not recorded which).

CDR3 residues: CATSDFPGTSGRAVGEQFF. CDR3 DNA sequence: TGTGCCACCAGTGATTTTCCCGGGACTAGCGGGAGGGCCGTTGGTGAGCAGTTCTTC. The chain joins TRBV24-1 to TRBJ2-1, with 16 positions matching TRBD2. The V segment lost 1 base and the J segment 9 bases; nucleotides outside the gene matches: 11. The CDR3 has 19 residues. Looked up from germline, CDR1 is KGHDR and CDR2 is SFDVKD.